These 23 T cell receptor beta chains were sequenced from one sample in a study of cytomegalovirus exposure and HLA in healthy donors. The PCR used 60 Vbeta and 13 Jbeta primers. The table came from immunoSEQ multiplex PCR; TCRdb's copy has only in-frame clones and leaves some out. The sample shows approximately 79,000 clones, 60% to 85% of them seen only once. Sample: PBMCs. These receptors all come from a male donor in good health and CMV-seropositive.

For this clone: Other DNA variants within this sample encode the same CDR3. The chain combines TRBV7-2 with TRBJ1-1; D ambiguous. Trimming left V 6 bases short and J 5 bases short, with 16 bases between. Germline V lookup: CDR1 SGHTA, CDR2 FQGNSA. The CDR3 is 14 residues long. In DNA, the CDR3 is TGTGCCAGCAGTCCGGAGGCCGCGAGGACTGAAGCTTTCTTT. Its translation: CASSPEAARTEAFF.

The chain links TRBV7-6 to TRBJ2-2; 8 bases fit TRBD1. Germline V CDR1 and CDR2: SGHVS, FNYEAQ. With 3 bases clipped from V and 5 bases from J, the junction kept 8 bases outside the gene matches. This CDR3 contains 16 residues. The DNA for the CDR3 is TGTGCCAGCAGCTTGGCGGACAGGGTGGGAACCGGGGAGCTGTTTTTT. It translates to CASSLADRVGTGELFF.

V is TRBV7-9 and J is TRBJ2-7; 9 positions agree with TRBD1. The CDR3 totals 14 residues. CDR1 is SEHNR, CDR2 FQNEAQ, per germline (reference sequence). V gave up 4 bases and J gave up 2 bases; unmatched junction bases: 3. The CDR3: CASSSQGAPYEQYF. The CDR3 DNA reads TGTGCCAGCAGCTCACAGGGGGCCCCCTACGAGCAGTACTTC.

CDR3 in amino acids: CASSGTGGIMNTEAFF. The CDR3 nucleotides are TGTGCCAGCAGCGGTACAGGGGGTATAATGAACACTGAAGCTTTCTTT. The V call is TRBV9, the J call TRBJ1-1; the match to TRBD1 covers 8 bases. From germline, CDR1 is SGDLS and CDR2 YYNGEE. The CDR3 length is 16 residues. Unmatched junction bases numbered 7, after V lost 3 bases and J lost 0 bases.

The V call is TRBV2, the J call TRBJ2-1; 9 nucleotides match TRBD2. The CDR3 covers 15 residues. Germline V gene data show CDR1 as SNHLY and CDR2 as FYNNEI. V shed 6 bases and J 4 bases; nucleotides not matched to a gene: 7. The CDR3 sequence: CASSGLAGNYNEQFF. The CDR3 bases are TGTGCCAGCAGCGGGCTAGCGGGAAATTACAATGAGCAGTTCTTC.

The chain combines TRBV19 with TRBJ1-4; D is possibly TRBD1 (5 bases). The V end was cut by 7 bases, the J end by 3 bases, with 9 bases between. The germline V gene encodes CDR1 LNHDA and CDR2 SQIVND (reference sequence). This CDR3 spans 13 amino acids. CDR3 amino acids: CASTGLANEKLFF. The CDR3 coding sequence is TGTGCCAGTACAGGGCTTGCTAATGAAAAACTGTTTTTT.

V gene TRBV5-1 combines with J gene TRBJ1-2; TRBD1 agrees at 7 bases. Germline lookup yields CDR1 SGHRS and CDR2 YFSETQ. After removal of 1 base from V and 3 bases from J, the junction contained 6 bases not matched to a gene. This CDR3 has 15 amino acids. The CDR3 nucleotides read TGCGCCAGCAGCTTGACTCCTGGACAGGACTATGGCTACACCTTC. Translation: CASSLTPGQDYGYTF.

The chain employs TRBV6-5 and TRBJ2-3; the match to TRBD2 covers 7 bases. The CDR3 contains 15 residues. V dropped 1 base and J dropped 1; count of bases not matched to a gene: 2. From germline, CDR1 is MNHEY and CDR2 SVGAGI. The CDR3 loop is CASSYYAGGTDTQYF. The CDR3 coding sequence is TGTGCCAGCAGTTACTATGCGGGGGGCACAGATACGCAGTATTTT.

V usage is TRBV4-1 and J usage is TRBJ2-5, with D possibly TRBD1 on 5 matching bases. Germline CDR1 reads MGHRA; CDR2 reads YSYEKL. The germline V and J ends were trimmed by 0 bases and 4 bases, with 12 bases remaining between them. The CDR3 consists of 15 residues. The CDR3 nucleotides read TGCGCCAGCAGCCAAGATTCCAGGGTCATAGAGACCCAGTACTTC. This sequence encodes CASSQDSRVIETQYF.

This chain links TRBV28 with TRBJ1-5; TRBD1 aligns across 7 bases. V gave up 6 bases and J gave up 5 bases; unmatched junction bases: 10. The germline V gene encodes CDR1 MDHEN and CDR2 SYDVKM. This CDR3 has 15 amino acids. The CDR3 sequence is CASRLDKGAYQPQHF. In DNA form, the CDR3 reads TGTGCCAGCAGATTAGACAAGGGGGCATATCAGCCCCAGCATTTT.

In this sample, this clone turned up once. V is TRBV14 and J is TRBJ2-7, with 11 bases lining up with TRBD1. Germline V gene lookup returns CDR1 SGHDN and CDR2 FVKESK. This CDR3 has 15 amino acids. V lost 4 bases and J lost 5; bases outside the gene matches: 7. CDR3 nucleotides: TGTGCCAGCAGCCGGACCGGGACAGGGGGTCACGAGCAGTACTTC. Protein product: CASSRTGTGGHEQYF.

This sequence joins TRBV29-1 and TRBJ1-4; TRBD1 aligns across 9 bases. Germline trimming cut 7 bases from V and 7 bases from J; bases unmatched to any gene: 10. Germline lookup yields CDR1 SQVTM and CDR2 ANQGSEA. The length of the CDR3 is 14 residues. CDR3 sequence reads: CSAREQGASEKLFF. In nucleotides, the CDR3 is TGCAGCGCACGGGAACAGGGGGCAAGTGAAAAACTGTTTTTT.

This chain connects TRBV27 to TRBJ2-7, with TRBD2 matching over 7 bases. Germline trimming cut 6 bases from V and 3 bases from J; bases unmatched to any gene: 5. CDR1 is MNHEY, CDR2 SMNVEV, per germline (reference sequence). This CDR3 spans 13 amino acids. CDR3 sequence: CASSQRGRYEQYF. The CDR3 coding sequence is TGTGCCAGCAGCCAGCGGGGACGCTACGAGCAGTACTTC.

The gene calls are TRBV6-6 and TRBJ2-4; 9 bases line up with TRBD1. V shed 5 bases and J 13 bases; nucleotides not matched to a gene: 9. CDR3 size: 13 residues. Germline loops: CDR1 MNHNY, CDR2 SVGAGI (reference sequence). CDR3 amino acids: CASSRLTGTGQYF. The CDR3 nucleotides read TGTGCCAGCAGTCGACTTACCGGGACAGGGCAGTACTTC.

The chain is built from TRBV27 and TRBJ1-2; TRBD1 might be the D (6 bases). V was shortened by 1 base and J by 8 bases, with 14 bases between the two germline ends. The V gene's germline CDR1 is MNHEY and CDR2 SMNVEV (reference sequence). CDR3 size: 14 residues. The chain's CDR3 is CASSLWGTSTGYTF. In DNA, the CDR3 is TGTGCCAGCAGTTTATGGGGGACATCGACCGGCTACACCTTC.

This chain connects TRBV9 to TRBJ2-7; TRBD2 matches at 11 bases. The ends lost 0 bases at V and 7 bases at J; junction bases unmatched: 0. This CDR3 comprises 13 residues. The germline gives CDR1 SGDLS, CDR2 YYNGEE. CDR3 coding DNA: TGTGCCAGCAGCGTAGGACTAGCGGGAGAGCAGTACTTC. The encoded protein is CASSVGLAGEQYF.

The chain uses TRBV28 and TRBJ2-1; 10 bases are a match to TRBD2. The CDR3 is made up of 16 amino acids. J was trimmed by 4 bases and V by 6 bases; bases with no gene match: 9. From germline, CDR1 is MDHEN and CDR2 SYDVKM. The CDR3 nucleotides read TGTGCCAGCAGACCAACCGGGACTAGCGTTTACAATGAGCAGTTCTTC. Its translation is CASRPTGTSVYNEQFF.

This CDR3 reads CASSLEGHLPYEQYF. The CDR3 nucleotides read TGCGCCAGCAGCTTGGAGGGGCATCTTCCCTACGAGCAGTACTTC. V and J are TRBV5-1 and TRBJ2-5, with a tentative D call TRBD1 (5 bases). Judging by the DNA end, TRBJ2-7 fits better; the J call may be wrong. The CDR3 is 15 amino acids. Germline values: CDR1 SGHRS, CDR2 YFSETQ.

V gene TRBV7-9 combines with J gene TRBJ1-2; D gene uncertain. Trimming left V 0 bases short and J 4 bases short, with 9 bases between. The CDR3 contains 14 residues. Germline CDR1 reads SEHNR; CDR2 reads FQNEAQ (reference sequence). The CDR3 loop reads CASSLAPSGYGYTF. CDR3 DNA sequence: TGTGCCAGCAGCTTAGCTCCGTCGGGCTATGGCTACACCTTC.

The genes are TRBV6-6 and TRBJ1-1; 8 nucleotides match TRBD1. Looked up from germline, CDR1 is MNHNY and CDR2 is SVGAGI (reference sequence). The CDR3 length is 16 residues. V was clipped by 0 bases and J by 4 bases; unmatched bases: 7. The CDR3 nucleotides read TGTGCCAGCAGTTACTCGATGACAGGGGATGTCACTGAAGCTTTCTTT. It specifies CASSYSMTGDVTEAFF.

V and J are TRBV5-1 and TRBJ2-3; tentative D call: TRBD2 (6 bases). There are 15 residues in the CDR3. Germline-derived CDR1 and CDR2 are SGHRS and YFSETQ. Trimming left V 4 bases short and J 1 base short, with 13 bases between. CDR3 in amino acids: CASSPNPGGTDTQYF. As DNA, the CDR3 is TGCGCCAGCAGCCCGAACCCGGGGGGCACAGATACGCAGTATTTT.

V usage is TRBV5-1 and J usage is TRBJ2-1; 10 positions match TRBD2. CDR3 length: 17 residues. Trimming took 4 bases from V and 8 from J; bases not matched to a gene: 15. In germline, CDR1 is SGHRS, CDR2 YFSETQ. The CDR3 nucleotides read TGCGCCAGCAGCCTAGCCCCGGGGATAGCGGGGGGCCATGAGCAGTTCTTC. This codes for CASSLAPGIAGGHEQFF.

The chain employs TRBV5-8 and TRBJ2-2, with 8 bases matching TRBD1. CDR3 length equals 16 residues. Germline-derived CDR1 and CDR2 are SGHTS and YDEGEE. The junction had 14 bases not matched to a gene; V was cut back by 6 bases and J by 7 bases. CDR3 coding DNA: TGTGCCAGCATCCATACGGGAGACAGGGGTTTCGGGGAGCTGTTTTTT. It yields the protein CASIHTGDRGFGELFF.